This is a list of T cell receptor beta chains from one sample in a study of cytomegalovirus exposure and HLA in healthy donors. Clones were read by immunoSEQ multiplex PCR, and TCRdb kept only the in-frame ones, dropping some. Among roughly 120,000 clones listed, around 80% were seen once. Sequences were obtained from PBMCs. The receptors here all came from a man aged 50 to 59 in good health and CMV-seronegative. Each CDR3 is given with its conserved first and last residue. The order of the fields is D gene, clone size, J gene, V gene, CDR3 protein, CDR3 DNA. D genes are given only for firm matches. For some rows the clone size is stated as once, few or many, or as a class when expanded; others skip it.

D: -; size: once; J: TRBJ2-2; V: TRBV2; CDR3: CASTRTDANTGELFF; DNA: TGTGCCAGCACCCGGACAGACGCGAACACCGGGGAGCTGTTTTTT
D: TRBD1; size: -; J: TRBJ1-2; V: TRBV6-5; CDR3: CASSRPGQGYRGYTF; DNA: TGTGCCAGCAGTCGACCGGGACAGGGGTACCGTGGCTACACCTTC
D: -; size: few; J: TRBJ2-7; V: TRBV5-1; CDR3: CASSWGVTDLRGYEQYF; DNA: TGCGCCAGCAGCTGGGGGGTGACGGACCTTAGAGGTTACGAGCAGTACTTC
D: -; size: -; J: TRBJ1-4; V: TRBV7-6; CDR3: CASSPIGQGEKLFF; DNA: TGTGCCAGCAGCCCTATTGGGCAGGGCGAAAAACTGTTTTTT
D: -; size: few; J: TRBJ2-5; V: TRBV6-5; CDR3: CASSSSQETQYF; DNA: TGTGCCAGCAGCTCTAGTCAAGAGACCCAGTACTTC
D: TRBD1; size: -; J: TRBJ1-2; V: TRBV7-3; CDR3: CASSEPGQGKGYTF; DNA: TGTGCCAGCAGCGAACCGGGACAGGGCAAGGGCTACACCTTC
D: -; size: -; J: TRBJ1-1; V: TRBV28; CDR3: CASSQYRVVMNTEAFF; DNA: TGTGCCAGCAGTCAGTACAGGGTTGTCATGAACACTGAAGCTTTCTTT
D: -; size: -; J: TRBJ1-2; V: TRBV28; CDR3: CASSLDEGAGGYYGYTF; DNA: TGTGCCAGCAGTTTAGATGAAGGGGCAGGAGGGTACTATGGCTACACCTTC
D: TRBD2; size: -; J: TRBJ2-3; V: TRBV5-1; CDR3: CASSLGGGRDDTQYF; DNA: TGCGCCAGCAGCTTGGGGGGAGGGAGAGATGATACGCAGTATTTT
D: -; size: -; J: TRBJ1-1; V: TRBV5-8; CDR3: CASSLGTVQNTEAFF; DNA: TGTGCCAGCAGCTTGGGGACAGTTCAGAACACTGAAGCTTTCTTT
D: TRBD1; size: -; J: TRBJ2-1; V: TRBV7-8; CDR3: CASSWDHDRTGSYNEQFF; DNA: TGTGCCAGCAGCTGGGATCACGATAGGACAGGGTCCTACAATGAGCAGTTCTTC
D: TRBD1; size: -; J: TRBJ1-5; V: TRBV5-1; CDR3: CASSKQGASNQPQHF; DNA: TGCGCCAGCAGCAAACAGGGGGCTAGCAATCAGCCCCAGCATTTT
D: -; size: few; J: TRBJ2-7; V: TRBV11-2; CDR3: CASSLEGLGEQYF; DNA: TGTGCCAGCAGCTTAGAGGGCTTGGGCGAGCAGTACTTC
D: -; size: -; J: TRBJ2-1; V: TRBV5-1; CDR3: CASSLTQGSYNEQFF; DNA: TGCGCCAGCAGCTTGACACAGGGATCCTACAATGAGCAGTTCTTC
D: TRBD2; size: -; J: TRBJ2-3; V: TRBV7-3; CDR3: CASSQRVLAGVLPDTQYF; DNA: TGTGCCAGCAGCCAAAGAGTACTAGCGGGGGTTTTACCAGATACGCAGTATTTT
D: TRBD2; size: -; J: TRBJ2-1; V: TRBV4-1; CDR3: CASSIGGITYNEQFF; DNA: TGCGCCAGCAGCATCGGGGGGATTACCTACAATGAGCAGTTCTTC
D: TRBD2; size: few; J: TRBJ2-2; V: TRBV5-5; CDR3: CASSSRGGASGELFF; DNA: TGTGCCAGCAGCTCCCGGGGGGGCGCGAGCGGGGAGCTGTTTTTT